This T cell receptor beta chain was profiled in a study of molecular identifiers for immune sequencing clone quantification. Study background: Four of five RNA aliquots from roughly 21,000 or 96,000 naive CD8 T cells were sequenced. Broader study findings: In naive cells, clones above 20 RNA copies held under 1% of molecules, whereas in effector cells they held over 98%.

V lost 6 bases and J lost 5; bases outside the gene matches: 7. CDR1 is MNHEY and CDR2 is SVGAGI in the germline V gene. The CDR3 totals 16 residues. As for this clonotype: The antigen is not known.

TCRdb recomputed calls from the PCR reads with MiXCR, one row per CDR3 protein. There are roughly 50,000 distinct CDR3 sequences in the sample; just over 35% occur only once, and 3.8% lies in the top ten. The sequenced sample consisted of naive CD8+ T cells from blood, with Jurkat cell RNA spiked in. The subset: FACS-sorted CD8+CD4-CCR7+CD45RA+ naive T cells. The sequence came from a human donor in good health. Some libraries in this study had Jurkat cell RNA spiked in. This chain uses TRBV6-5 with TRBJ2-1, with 13 bases lining up with TRBD2. The chain's CDR3 is CASRVTGLAGHNEQFF. CDR3 bases: TGTGCCAGCAGAGTCACGGGACTAGCGGGACACAATGAGCAGTTCTTC.